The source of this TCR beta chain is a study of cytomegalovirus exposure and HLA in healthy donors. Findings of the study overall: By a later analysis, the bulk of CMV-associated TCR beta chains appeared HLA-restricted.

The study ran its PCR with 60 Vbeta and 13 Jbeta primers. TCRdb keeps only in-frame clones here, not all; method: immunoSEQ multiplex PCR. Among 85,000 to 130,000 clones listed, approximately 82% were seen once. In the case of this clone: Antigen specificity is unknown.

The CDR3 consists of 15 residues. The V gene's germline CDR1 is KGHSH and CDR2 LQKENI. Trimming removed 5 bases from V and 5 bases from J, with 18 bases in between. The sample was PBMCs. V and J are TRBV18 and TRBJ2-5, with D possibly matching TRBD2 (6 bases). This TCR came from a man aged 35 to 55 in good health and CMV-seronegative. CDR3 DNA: TGTGCCAGCTCAGCGACTCAGGGACGGGGGGAGACCCAGTACTTC. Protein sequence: CASSATQGRGETQYF. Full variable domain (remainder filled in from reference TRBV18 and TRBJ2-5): NAGVMQNPRHLVRRRGQEARLRCSPMKGHSHVYWYRQLPEEGLKFMVYLQKENIIDESGMPKERFSAEFPKEGPSILRIQQVVRGDSAAYFCASSATQGRGETQYFGPGTRLLVL.